A selection of T cell receptor beta chains follows, all from one sample in a study of regulatory T cells in long-lasting Graves disease. MiXCR, applied by TCRdb to the multiplex PCR reads, yields one record per CDR3 protein. The sample records around 470,000 distinct CDR3 sequences, 12% to 15% being singletons. These same records also appear under a second study, on T cells in Graves' hyperthyroidism and ophthalmopathy.

The source was peripheral blood mononuclear cells (PBMCs), collected at new diagnosis, from a patient treated with antithyroid drugs. The receptors shown here come from a woman between 45 and 65 years old with Graves disease. Each CDR3 is given with its conserved first and last residue. The order of the fields is J gene, V gene, clone size, CDR3 protein. Some rows have no size entry. The others give once, few or many, or a class for an expanded clone.

TRBJ1-1 | TRBV28 | few | CASSPSGTGPNTEAFF
TRBJ1-1 | TRBV7-2 | many | CASSLAGTTEAFF
TRBJ2-1 | TRBV30 | - | CAWSVGQHNGQFF
TRBJ1-1 | TRBV2 | - | CASSLQGWTEAFF
TRBJ2-1 | TRBV2 | many | CASSLGRSSYNEQFF
TRBJ2-6 | TRBV7-6 | - | CASSLDVGGAAGANVLTF
TRBJ2-5 | TRBV4-1 | - | CASSQVLAGLKETQYF
TRBJ2-7 | TRBV11-2 | once | CASSSVAGYEQYF
TRBJ2-2 | TRBV19 | - | CASSVRDSNTGELFF
TRBJ2-1 | TRBV4-1 | - | CASSQRGQYNEQFF
TRBJ1-5 | TRBV5-1 | few | CASSLGDGLNQPQHF
TRBJ2-7 | TRBV29-1 | - | CSVPLPGQAYEQYF
TRBJ2-1 | TRBV11-3 | many | CASSLGSGTQYNEQFF
TRBJ2-7 | TRBV5-1 | many | CDSAPGPYEQYF
TRBJ1-2 | TRBV20-1 | many | CSARDPLNYGYTF
TRBJ2-5 | TRBV7-8 | many | CASSRRTGEETQYF
TRBJ1-6 | TRBV9 | few | CASRAGNSPLHF
TRBJ2-2 | TRBV18 | - | CASSQPQSRNTGELFF
TRBJ1-2 | TRBV7-2 | many | CASSLFDSSYGYTF
TRBJ2-3 | TRBV11-2 | many | CASSTHSGKLPEFNTQYF
TRBJ1-2 | TRBV7-8 | many | CASSLAAGGYGYTF
TRBJ2-2 | TRBV30 | few | CAWSAWDSYMTGELFF